The 17 T cell receptor beta chains below were found in one sample sequenced in a study of neurological immune-mediated disorders. Using its own MiXCR run on the 5' RACE reads, TCRdb lists one record per CDR3 protein. The table lists tens of thousands of distinct CDR3 sequences, around 3.3% of them singletons, with 3.7% in the top ten. The specimen sequenced was PBMCs. The receptors were sampled from a man aged 35 to 55 with multiple sclerosis.

This clonotype was recorded at least ten times. J is TRBJ2-1 and V is TRBV20-1, with D perhaps given as TRBD1 or TRBD2 (7 bases each). The CDR3 extends over 12 amino acids. Between the trimmed V and J ends, which lost 6 bases and 8 bases, there was a span of 14 bases. CDR1 is DFQATT and CDR2 is SNEGSKA in the germline V gene (reference sequence). The CDR3 reads CSAPRGGDEQFF. As DNA, the CDR3 is TGCAGTGCCCCCAGGGGGGGCGATGAGCAGTTCTTC.

This clonotype was seen at least ten times. The chain carries TRBV16 and TRBJ2-7; D is possibly TRBD1 or TRBD2 (5 bases each). This CDR3 has 14 residues. The V end lost 0 bases, the J end lost 3 bases, and 9 bases lay between the germline ends. The germline V gene encodes CDR1 KGHSY and CDR2 FQNENV. The CDR3 reads CASSQSWDGYEQYF. Written as DNA, the CDR3 is TGTGCCAGCAGCCAATCGTGGGACGGCTACGAGCAGTACTTC.

This clonotype was counted at least ten times. J is TRBJ2-1 and V is TRBV20-1, with D perhaps TRBD2 (7 bases). CDR1 is DFQATT and CDR2 is SNEGSKA in the germline V gene (reference sequence). The CDR3 runs to 13 residues. V shed 6 bases and J shed 3 bases, with 12 bases lying between them. In DNA, the CDR3 is TGCAGTGCCCCGGGGGGCCTCTACAATGAGCAGTTCTTC. It is translated as CSAPGGLYNEQFF.

This clonotype was seen ten or more times. The genes are TRBV6-5 and TRBJ1-4, with TRBD1 as a possible D gene (5 bases). V was clipped by 6 bases and J by 5 bases, with 19 bases between them. CDR3 size: 16 residues. The V gene's germline CDR1 is MNHEY and CDR2 SVGAGI. The CDR3 here is CASRRGLGPGNEKLFF. Here the CDR3 DNA reads TGTGCCAGCAGACGCGGGCTGGGACCCGGCAATGAAAAACTGTTTTTT.

Ten or more counts support this clonotype. J is TRBJ1-4 and V is TRBV20-1, with D uncertain. This CDR3 comprises 16 residues. Per germline, CDR1 DFQATT and CDR2 SNEGSKA (reference sequence). The V gene lost 0 bases and the J gene lost 3 bases, with 14 bases spanning the gap. This chain's CDR3 is CSARDSADRANEKLFF. CDR3 bases: TGCAGTGCTAGAGATTCGGCGGATCGGGCTAATGAAAAACTGTTTTTT.

This clonotype was observed many times. The CDR3: CSARDGGRGASYEQYF. CDR3 coding DNA: TGCAGTGCTAGAGATGGGGGGCGGGGGGCCTCCTACGAGCAGTACTTC. This chain links TRBV20-1 with TRBJ2-7; 8 bases agree with TRBD2. Germline V lookup: CDR1 DFQATT, CDR2 SNEGSKA (reference sequence). This CDR3 region has 16 residues. J was trimmed by 0 bases and V by 0 bases; bases with no gene match: 7.

This clonotype was counted ten times or more. CDR3: CASSVEETQYF. The CDR3 DNA follows: TGTGCCAGCAGCGTGGAGGAGACCCAGTACTTC. The chain uses TRBV7-9 and TRBJ2-5; no firm D call. Germline CDR1 and CDR2: SEHNR and FQNEAQ (reference sequence). Trimming left V 5 bases short and J 5 bases short, with 6 bases between. The CDR3 runs 11 residues.

This clonotype appeared many times. V usage is TRBV7-2 and J usage is TRBJ2-2; TRBD2 matches at 13 bases. From germline, CDR1 is SGHTA and CDR2 FQGNSA. CDR3 length equals 17 residues. V lost 5 bases and J lost 1; bases outside the gene matches: 4. CDR3 coding DNA: TGTGCCAGCAGCATCCGGACTAGCGGGAGGAACACCGGGGAGCTGTTTTTT. Encoded protein: CASSIRTSGRNTGELFF.

At least ten counts were recorded for this clonotype. The chain couples TRBV7-3 to TRBJ2-2; 9 nucleotides match TRBD2. The V gene's germline CDR1 is SGHTA and CDR2 FQGTGA. CDR3 length: 18 residues. The V gene end was trimmed by 1 base and the J gene end by 5 bases; junction bases not matched to a gene: 11. The CDR3 nucleotides are TGTGCCAGCAGCTTAAGGGCGGGAGGGCCCCGGGGAACCGGGGAGCTGTTTTTT. It encodes CASSLRAGGPRGTGELFF.

This clonotype was picked up many times. The CDR3 DNA follows: TGTGCCAGCTCCCGGACAGGAGGGGAGTTCCTTAACTATGGCTACACCTTC. This codes for CASSRTGGEFLNYGYTF. The rearrangement joins TRBV18 to TRBJ1-2; 7 nucleotides match TRBD1. CDR1 and CDR2 (germline): KGHSH, LQKENI. The junction had 14 bases not matched to a gene; V was cut back by 6 bases and J by 1 base. The CDR3 totals 17 residues.

There are many counts of this clonotype. The chain combines TRBV6-5 with TRBJ2-7; D is unclear. This CDR3 is 15 amino acids long. Between the trimmed V and J ends, which lost 0 bases and 0 bases, there was a span of 9 bases. Germline V gene sequence: CDR1 MNHEY, CDR2 SVGAGI. DNA of the CDR3: TGTGCCAGCAGTTACTCGTGGGATAGCTCCTACGAGCAGTACTTC. Translated, it gives CASSYSWDSSYEQYF.

By frequency in the sample, this clonotype is medium-sized. CDR3 sequence (DNA): TGCGCCAGCAGGTTGCGTCAGAACTATGGCTACACCTTC. Translation gives CASRLRQNYGYTF. The rearrangement joins TRBV5-1 to TRBJ1-2; no definite D call. This CDR3 spans 13 amino acids. Trimming took 5 bases from V and 2 from J, leaving 10 bases between them. Germline values: CDR1 SGHRS, CDR2 YFSETQ.

This clonotype was seen ten or more times. V gene TRBV5-1 combines with J gene TRBJ2-2, with D perhaps matching TRBD1 (5 bases). V lost 0 bases and J lost 2, with 8 bases in between. The germline V gene has CDR1 SGHRS and CDR2 YFSETQ. The CDR3 is made up of 15 amino acids. As DNA, the CDR3 is TGCGCCAGCAGCTTGGACAGGCCCAACACCGGGGAGCTGTTTTTT. Translation gives CASSLDRPNTGELFF.

This clonotype was seen repeatedly, ten times or more. The chain recombines TRBV7-6 with TRBJ2-7, with D perhaps TRBD1 (5 bases). V was shortened by 6 bases and J by 3 bases, with 15 bases between the two germline ends. CDR1 is SGHVS, CDR2 FNYEAQ, per germline. The CDR3 sequence is 14 residues long. The CDR3 DNA reads TGTGCCAGCAGGTCAGACAGTATGAGCTACGAGCAGTACTTC. Its protein is CASRSDSMSYEQYF.

The table lists this clonotype with many counts. The gene calls are TRBV5-6 and TRBJ1-1, with a possible D match to TRBD1 (5 bases). In germline, CDR1 is SGHDT, CDR2 YYEEEE. Trimming removed 7 bases at V and 4 bases at J, with 11 bases between. This CDR3 region has 12 residues. DNA of the CDR3: TGTGCCAGCTTGACGGGGGGCACTGAAGCTTTCTTT. Translating it yields CASLTGGTEAFF. Together with reference TRBV5-6 and TRBJ1-1, the CDR3 gives the full variable domain: DAGVTQSPTHLIKTRGQQVTLRCSPKSGHDTVSWYQQALGQGPQFIFQYYEEEERQRGNFPDRFSGHQFPNYSSELNVNALLLGDSALYLCASLTGGTEAFFGQGTRLTVV.

This clonotype was observed many times. This chain joins TRBV20-1 and TRBJ2-7; 8 bases map to TRBD1. The CDR3 consists of 13 residues. V lost 6 bases and J lost 4; bases outside the gene matches: 8. CDR1 is DFQATT, CDR2 SNEGSKA, per germline (reference sequence). The chain's CDR3 is CSASGDRGYEQYF. DNA for the CDR3: TGCAGTGCCTCCGGAGACAGGGGTTACGAGCAGTACTTC.

This clonotype was recorded at least ten times. The rearrangement joins TRBV6-5 to TRBJ1-3; TRBD1 matches at 8 bases. Germline V gene sequence: CDR1 MNHEY, CDR2 SVGAGI. This CDR3 is 14 amino acids long. The ends lost 5 bases at V and 2 bases at J; junction bases unmatched: 2. CDR3 bases: TGTGCCAGCAGTCGACAGGGGACTGGAAACACCATATATTTT. Translation: CASSRQGTGNTIYF.